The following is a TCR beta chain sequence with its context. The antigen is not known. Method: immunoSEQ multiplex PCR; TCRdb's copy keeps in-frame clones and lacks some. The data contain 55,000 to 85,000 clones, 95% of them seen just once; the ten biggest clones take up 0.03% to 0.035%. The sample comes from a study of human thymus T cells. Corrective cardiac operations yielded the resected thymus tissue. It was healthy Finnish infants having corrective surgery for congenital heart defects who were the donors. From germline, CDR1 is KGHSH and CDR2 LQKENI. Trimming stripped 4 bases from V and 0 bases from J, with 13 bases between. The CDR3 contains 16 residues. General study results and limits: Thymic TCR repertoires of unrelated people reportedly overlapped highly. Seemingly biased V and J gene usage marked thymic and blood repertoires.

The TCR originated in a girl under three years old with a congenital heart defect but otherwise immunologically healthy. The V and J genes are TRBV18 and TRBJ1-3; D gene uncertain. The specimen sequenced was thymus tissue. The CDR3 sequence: CASSQTGLSSGNTIYF. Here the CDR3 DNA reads TGTGCCAGCTCACAGACGGGGTTGAGCTCTGGAAACACCATATATTTT.